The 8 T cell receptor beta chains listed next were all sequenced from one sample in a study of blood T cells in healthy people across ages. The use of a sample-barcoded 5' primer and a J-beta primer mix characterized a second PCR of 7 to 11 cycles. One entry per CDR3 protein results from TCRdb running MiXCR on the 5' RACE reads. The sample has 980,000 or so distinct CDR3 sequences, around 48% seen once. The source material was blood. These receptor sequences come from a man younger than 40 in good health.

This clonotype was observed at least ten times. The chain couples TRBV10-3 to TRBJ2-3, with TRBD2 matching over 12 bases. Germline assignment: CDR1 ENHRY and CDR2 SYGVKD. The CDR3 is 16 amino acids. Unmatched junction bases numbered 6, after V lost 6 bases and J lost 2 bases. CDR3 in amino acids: CAISRTSGVLTDTQYF. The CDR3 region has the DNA TGTGCCATCAGCCGGACTAGCGGGGTGCTCACAGATACGCAGTATTTT.

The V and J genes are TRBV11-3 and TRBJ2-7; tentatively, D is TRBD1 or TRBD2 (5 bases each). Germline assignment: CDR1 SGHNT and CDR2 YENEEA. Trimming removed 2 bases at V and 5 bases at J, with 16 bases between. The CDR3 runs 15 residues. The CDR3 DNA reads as TGTGCCAGCAGCTTACTGGCAGGGACGTCCGACGAGCAGTACTTC. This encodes CASSLLAGTSDEQYF.

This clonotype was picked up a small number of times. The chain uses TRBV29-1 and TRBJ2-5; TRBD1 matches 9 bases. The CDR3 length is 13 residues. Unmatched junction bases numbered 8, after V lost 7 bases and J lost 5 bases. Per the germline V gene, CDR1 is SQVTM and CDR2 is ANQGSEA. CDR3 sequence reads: CSGGDRAGETQYF. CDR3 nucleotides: TGCAGCGGCGGGGACAGGGCTGGTGAGACCCAGTACTTC.

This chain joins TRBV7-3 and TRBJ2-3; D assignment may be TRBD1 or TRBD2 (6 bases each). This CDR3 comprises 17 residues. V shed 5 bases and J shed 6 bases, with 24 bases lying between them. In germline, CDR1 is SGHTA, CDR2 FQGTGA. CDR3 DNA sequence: TGTGCCAGCAGCCAAAACCTCAAGGTCGGGGGCAGTGATACGCAGTATTTT. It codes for CASSQNLKVGGSDTQYF.

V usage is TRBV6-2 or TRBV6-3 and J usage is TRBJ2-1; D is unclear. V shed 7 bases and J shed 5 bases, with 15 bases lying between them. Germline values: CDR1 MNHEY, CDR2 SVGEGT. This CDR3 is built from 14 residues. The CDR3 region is CASTLGGGHNEQFF. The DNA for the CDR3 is TGTGCCAGCACTCTAGGCGGCGGCCACAATGAGCAGTTCTTC.

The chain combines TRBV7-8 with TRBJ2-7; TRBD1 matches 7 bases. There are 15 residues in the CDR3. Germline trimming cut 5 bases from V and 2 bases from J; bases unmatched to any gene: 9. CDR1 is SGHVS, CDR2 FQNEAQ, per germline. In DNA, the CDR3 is TGTGCCAGCAGCCTTGGAGACAGGGTCACCTACGAGCAGTACTTC. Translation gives CASSLGDRVTYEQYF.

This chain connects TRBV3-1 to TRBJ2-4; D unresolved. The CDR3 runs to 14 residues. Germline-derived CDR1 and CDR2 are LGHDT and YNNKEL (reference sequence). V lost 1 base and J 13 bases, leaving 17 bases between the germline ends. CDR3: CASSQAASGYEQYF. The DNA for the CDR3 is TGTGCCAGCAGCCAAGCGGCTAGTGGTTATGAGCAGTACTTC.

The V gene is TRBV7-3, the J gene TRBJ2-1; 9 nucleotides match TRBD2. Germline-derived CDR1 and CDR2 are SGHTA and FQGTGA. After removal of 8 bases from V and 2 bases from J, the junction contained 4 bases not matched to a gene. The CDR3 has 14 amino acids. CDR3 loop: CASASGGPYNEQFF. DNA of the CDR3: TGTGCCAGCGCGAGCGGGGGGCCCTACAATGAGCAGTTCTTC.